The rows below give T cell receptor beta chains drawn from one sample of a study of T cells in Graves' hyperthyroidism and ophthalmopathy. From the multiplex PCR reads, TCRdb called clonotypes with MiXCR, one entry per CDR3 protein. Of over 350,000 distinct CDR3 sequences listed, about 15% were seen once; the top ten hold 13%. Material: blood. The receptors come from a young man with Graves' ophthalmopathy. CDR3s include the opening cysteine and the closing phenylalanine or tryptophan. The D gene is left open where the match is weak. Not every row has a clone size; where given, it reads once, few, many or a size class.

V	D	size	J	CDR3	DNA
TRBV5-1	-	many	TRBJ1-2	CASSLARTAHGYTF	TGCGCCAGCAGCTTGGCCCGGACGGCCCATGGCTACACCTTC
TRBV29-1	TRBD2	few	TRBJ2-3	CSVARLAGLNTQYF	TGCAGCGTTGCTAGACTAGCGGGATTGAATACGCAGTATTTT
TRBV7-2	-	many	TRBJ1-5	CASSLRGGSGHQPQHF	TGTGCCAGCAGCTTAAGGGGGGGTTCAGGGCATCAGCCCCAGCATTTT
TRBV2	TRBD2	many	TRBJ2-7	CASIGTSGDYGQYF	TGTGCCAGCATTGGGACTAGCGGGGACTACGGGCAGTACTTC
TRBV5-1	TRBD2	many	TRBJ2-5	CASSLRASGSMETQYF	TGCGCCAGCAGCTTGAGGGCTAGCGGGAGTATGGAGACCCAGTACTTC
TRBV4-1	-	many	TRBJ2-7	CASSLRQDYEQYF	TGCGCCAGCAGCCTGCGACAGGACTACGAGCAGTACTTC
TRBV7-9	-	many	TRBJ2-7	CASSRAGAPGEQYF	TGTGCCAGCAGCCGAGCCGGGGCACCTGGGGAGCAGTACTTC
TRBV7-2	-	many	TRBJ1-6	CASSRSPKESTNSPLHF	TGTGCCAGCAGCCGAAGCCCCAAGGAGTCCACTAATTCACCCCTCCACTTT
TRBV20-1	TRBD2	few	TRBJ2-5	CSARDPSLAGGGLETQYF	TGCAGTGCTAGAGATCCCTCACTAGCGGGAGGAGGCCTAGAGACCCAGTACTTC
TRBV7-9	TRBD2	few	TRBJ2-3	CASSLRGGFTDTQYF	TGTGCCAGCAGCTTACGGGGGGGGTTCACAGATACGCAGTATTTT
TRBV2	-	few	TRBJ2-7	CASIGAPRVEQYF	TGTGCCAGCATAGGAGCTCCGCGAGTGGAGCAGTACTTC
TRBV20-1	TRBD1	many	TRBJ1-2	CSADRGLIGYTF	TGCAGTGCAGACAGGGGGCTAATTGGCTACACCTTC
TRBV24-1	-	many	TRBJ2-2	CATSDLQGGELFF	TGTGCCACCAGTGACTTGCAGGGAGGGGAGCTGTTTTTT
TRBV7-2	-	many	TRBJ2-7	CASSQPGLAYEQYF	TGTGCCAGCAGCCAACCGGGACTCGCCTACGAGCAGTACTTC
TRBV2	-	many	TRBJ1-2	CASSERWGYTF	TGTGCCAGCAGTGAACGGTGGGGCTACACCTTC
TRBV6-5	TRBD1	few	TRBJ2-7	CASSYFTGATYEQYF	TGTGCCAGCAGTTACTTTACAGGGGCTACCTACGAGCAGTACTTC
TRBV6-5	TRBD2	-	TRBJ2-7	CASSYSPLQTSGPYEQYF	TGTGCCAGCAGTTACTCCCCCCTCCAGACTAGCGGGCCCTACGAGCAGTACTTC
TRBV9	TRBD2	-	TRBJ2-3	CASSLSGVTDTQYF	TGTGCCAGCAGCCTAAGCGGGGTCACAGATACGCAGTATTTT
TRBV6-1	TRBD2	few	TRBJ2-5	CASRAGGGKETQYF	TGTGCCAGCAGAGCGGGGGGGGGTAAAGAGACCCAGTACTTC
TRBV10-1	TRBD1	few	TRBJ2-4	CASLDRPLVKNIQYF	TGCGCCAGTCTGGACAGGCCCTTGGTCAAAAACATTCAGTACTTC
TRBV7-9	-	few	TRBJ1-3	CASSLPGSGNTIYF	TGTGCCAGCAGCTTACCGGGGTCTGGAAACACCATATATTTT
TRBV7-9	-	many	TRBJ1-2	CASSLMGSPRGNDGYTF	TGTGCCAGCAGCTTGATGGGGTCCCCTCGAGGAAACGATGGCTACACCTTC
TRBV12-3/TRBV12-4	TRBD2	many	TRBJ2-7	CASGPLYGTTSYEQYF	TGTGCCAGCGGCCCCCTATACGGGACTACCTCCTACGAGCAGTACTTC
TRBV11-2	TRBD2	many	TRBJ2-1	CASSPRLASSYNEQFF	TGTGCCAGCAGCCCAAGACTAGCCAGCTCCTACAATGAGCAGTTCTTC
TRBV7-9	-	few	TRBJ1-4	CASSLVWWDGGSEKLFF	TGTGCCAGCAGCTTAGTTTGGTGGGACGGAGGGAGTGAAAAACTGTTTTTT
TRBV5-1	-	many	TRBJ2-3	CASSLGPAISTDTQYF	TGCGCCAGCAGCCTAGGACCAGCCATTAGCACAGATACGCAGTATTTT